A selection of T cell receptor beta chains follows, all from one sample in a study of cytomegalovirus exposure and HLA in healthy donors. The protocol was immunoSEQ multiplex PCR, while the TCRdb copy is restricted to in-frame clones and leaves out a portion. The sample consists of 60,000 to 75,000 clones, 70% to 75% of them appearing once. Source material: PBMCs. The receptor source for this set is a woman in her 30s in good health and CMV-seropositive. Both conserved end residues are part of each CDR3. A D gene is named only where the DNA matches it firmly. Rows give clone size only sometimes, using once, few, many, or a class for an expanded clone.

V gene: TRBV5-1
J gene: TRBJ2-1
D gene: TRBD2
clone size: .
CDR3 DNA: TGCGCCAGCAGCTCCCCCCTGCCTAGCGGGTTGTACAATGAGCAGTTCTTC
CDR3 protein: CASSSPLPSGLYNEQFF

V gene: TRBV6-1
J gene: TRBJ1-2
D gene: TRBD1
clone size: once
CDR3 DNA: TGTGCCAGCAGTGAAGTCGGGACAGTAGTTAGCTATGGCTACACCTTC
CDR3 protein: CASSEVGTVVSYGYTF

V gene: TRBV25-1
J gene: TRBJ1-4
D gene: TRBD1
clone size: .
CDR3 DNA: TGTGCCAGCAGTCAGGGGGGTATAAGAGAAAAACTGTTTTTT
CDR3 protein: CASSQGGIREKLFF

V gene: TRBV7-9
J gene: TRBJ1-1
D gene: .
clone size: few
CDR3 DNA: TGTGCCAGCAGCTTAGCGGGAGGGGTGGGTGAAGCTTTCTTT
CDR3 protein: CASSLAGGVGEAFF

V gene: TRBV7-9
J gene: TRBJ1-1
D gene: .
clone size: .
CDR3 DNA: TGTGCCAGCAGCGGGGGGGGCATGAACACTGAAGCTTTCTTT
CDR3 protein: CASSGGGMNTEAFF

V gene: TRBV7-2
J gene: TRBJ2-1
D gene: TRBD1
clone size: .
CDR3 DNA: TGTGCCAGCAGAATACTCTTACCGGGACAGGGTGTGAATGAGCAGTTCTTC
CDR3 protein: CASRILLPGQGVNEQFF

V gene: TRBV15
J gene: TRBJ2-5
D gene: .
clone size: .
CDR3 DNA: TGTGCCACCAGCAGAGAGTACGGCGGAGGTGGGGAGACCCAGTACTTC
CDR3 protein: CATSREYGGGGETQYF

V gene: TRBV6-1
J gene: TRBJ1-2
D gene: .
clone size: once
CDR3 DNA: TGTGCCAGCGGGGGGTCGGATGACTATGGCTACACCTTC
CDR3 protein: CASGGSDDYGYTF

V gene: TRBV5-6
J gene: TRBJ2-7
D gene: TRBD1
clone size: once
CDR3 DNA: TGTGCCAGCAGCCTCTACGGGACAGGGGAATACGAGCAGTACTTC
CDR3 protein: CASSLYGTGEYEQYF

V gene: TRBV6-5
J gene: TRBJ1-1
D gene: TRBD1
clone size: .
CDR3 DNA: TGTGCCAGCAGTCAGGGGGGAGAAGCTTTCTTT
CDR3 protein: CASSQGGEAFF

V gene: TRBV25-1
J gene: TRBJ2-7
D gene: TRBD1
clone size: .
CDR3 DNA: TGTGCCAGCCGTGGGACAGGGTCGAACTACGAGCAGTACTTC
CDR3 protein: CASRGTGSNYEQYF

V gene: TRBV4-2
J gene: TRBJ2-7
D gene: TRBD2
clone size: .
CDR3 DNA: TGTGCCAGCAGCCAAGGGGCTAGCGGAACTTACGAGCAGTACTTC
CDR3 protein: CASSQGASGTYEQYF

V gene: TRBV11-3
J gene: TRBJ2-5
D gene: TRBD2
clone size: once
CDR3 DNA: TGTGCCAGCAGCTTTTCGAATCCGGGGGGTAGAGTGGAGACCCAGTACTTC
CDR3 protein: CASSFSNPGGRVETQYF

V gene: TRBV19
J gene: TRBJ1-5
D gene: .
clone size: .
CDR3 DNA: TGTGCCAGTAGGGGCTGGGGAGGCAATCAGCCCCAGCATTTT
CDR3 protein: CASRGWGGNQPQHF

V gene: TRBV6-5
J gene: TRBJ1-5
D gene: TRBD1
clone size: .
CDR3 DNA: TGTGCCAGCAGAGGGCAGGGGGCTCAGCCCCAGCATTTT
CDR3 protein: CASRGQGAQPQHF

V gene: TRBV30
J gene: TRBJ2-3
D gene: .
clone size: few
CDR3 DNA: TGTGCCACTAGCCCCGGGGGGCCCGATACGCAGTATTTT
CDR3 protein: CATSPGGPDTQYF

V gene: TRBV5-8
J gene: TRBJ1-2
D gene: .
clone size: .
CDR3 DNA: TGTGCCAGCAGCTCCGGGTATAACTATGGCTACACCTTC
CDR3 protein: CASSSGYNYGYTF

V gene: TRBV6-5
J gene: TRBJ1-4
D gene: TRBD1
clone size: .
CDR3 DNA: TGTGCCAGCAGTTACTCGAGTGGGACAGCTAATGAAAAACTGTTTTTT
CDR3 protein: CASSYSSGTANEKLFF

V gene: TRBV18
J gene: TRBJ1-2
D gene: .
clone size: .
CDR3 DNA: TGTGCCAGCTCACCACCTTCCGGGGTCGGCTACACCTTC
CDR3 protein: CASSPPSGVGYTF

V gene: TRBV6-5
J gene: TRBJ2-7
D gene: .
clone size: .
CDR3 DNA: TGTGCCAGCAGACTTGACAGTCTCTACGAGCAGTACTTC
CDR3 protein: CASRLDSLYEQYF

V gene: TRBV6-5
J gene: TRBJ1-1
D gene: .
clone size: few
CDR3 DNA: TGTGCCAGCAGTTACACCCCGACAGGTGGAGCTTTCTTT
CDR3 protein: CASSYTPTGGAFF

V gene: TRBV29-1
J gene: TRBJ1-1
D gene: TRBD1
clone size: .
CDR3 DNA: TGCAGCGCCGGACAGGATGAAGCTTTCTTT
CDR3 protein: CSAGQDEAFF

V gene: TRBV6-5
J gene: TRBJ1-4
D gene: .
clone size: .
CDR3 DNA: TGTGCCAGCAGTTATGGGGGCTCCTCCAGTGAAAAACTGTTTTTT
CDR3 protein: CASSYGGSSSEKLFF

V gene: TRBV19
J gene: TRBJ2-7
D gene: TRBD2
clone size: .
CDR3 DNA: TGTGCCAGTAGCCACGCTAGCGGGAGTGTCTACGAGCAGTACTTC
CDR3 protein: CASSHASGSVYEQYF

V gene: TRBV6-5
J gene: TRBJ2-7
D gene: .
clone size: .
CDR3 DNA: TGTGCCAGCAGTTTGCAATACAATACCAGGTCCTACGAGCAGTACTTC
CDR3 protein: CASSLQYNTRSYEQYF

V gene: TRBV7-9
J gene: TRBJ2-5
D gene: .
clone size: .
CDR3 DNA: TGTGCCAGCAGCTTTGACAGCCCAGAGACCCAGTACTTC
CDR3 protein: CASSFDSPETQYF

V gene: TRBV7-7
J gene: TRBJ2-1
D gene: TRBD2
clone size: .
CDR3 DNA: TGTGCTAGCAGCTTAGAGCGGGGTAATGAGCAGTTCTTC
CDR3 protein: CASSLERGNEQFF

V gene: TRBV18
J gene: TRBJ1-1
D gene: .
clone size: .
CDR3 DNA: TGTGCCAGCTCACTCGGACAGATGAACACTGAAGCTTTCTTT
CDR3 protein: CASSLGQMNTEAFF

V gene: TRBV6-5
J gene: TRBJ1-2
D gene: TRBD1
clone size: once
CDR3 DNA: TGTGCCAGCACCCGGGGGACAGGGGGCAACTATGGCTACACCTTC
CDR3 protein: CASTRGTGGNYGYTF

V gene: TRBV19
J gene: TRBJ1-1
D gene: TRBD1
clone size: .
CDR3 DNA: TGTGCCACCTCAAGGGGGCAGGGGAGAACTGAAGCTTTCTTT
CDR3 protein: CATSRGQGRTEAFF

V gene: TRBV29-1
J gene: TRBJ1-2
D gene: TRBD1
clone size: few
CDR3 DNA: TGCAGCGTTGAACGGGGACAGGGAAATGGCTACACCTTC
CDR3 protein: CSVERGQGNGYTF

V gene: TRBV5-4
J gene: TRBJ2-7
D gene: .
clone size: .
CDR3 DNA: TGTGCCAGCAGCTCTCCCGACAGATCCTACGAGCAGTACTTC
CDR3 protein: CASSSPDRSYEQYF